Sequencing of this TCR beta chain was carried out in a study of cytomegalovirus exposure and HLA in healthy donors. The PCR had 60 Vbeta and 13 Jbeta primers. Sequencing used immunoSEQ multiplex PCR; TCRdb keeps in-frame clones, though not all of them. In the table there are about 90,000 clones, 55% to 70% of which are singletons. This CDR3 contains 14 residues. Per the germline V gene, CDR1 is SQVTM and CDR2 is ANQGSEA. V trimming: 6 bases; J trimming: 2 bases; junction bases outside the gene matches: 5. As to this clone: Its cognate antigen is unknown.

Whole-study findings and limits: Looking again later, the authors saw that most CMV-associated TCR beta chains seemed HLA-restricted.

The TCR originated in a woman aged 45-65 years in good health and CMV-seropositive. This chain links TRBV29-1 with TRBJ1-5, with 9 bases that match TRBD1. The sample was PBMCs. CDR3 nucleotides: TGCAGCGTGGGGGACAGGGAGGGCAATCAGCCCCAGCATTTT. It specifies CSVGDREGNQPQHF.